This TCR beta chain was sequenced during a study of T-cell memory formation after mild COVID-19. On this clonotype: Its target is not known.

Study conclusions and caveats: Some clones that responded turned up in pre-infection memory, which suggests that cross-reactive memory joined in.

TCRdb re-called the 5' RACE reads with MiXCR, one entry per CDR3 protein. This repertoire shows over 450,000 distinct CDR3 sequences, 20% found once; its top ten account for roughly an eighth. Germline V gene sequence: CDR1 SQVTM, CDR2 ANQGSEA. The CDR3 is 12 residues long. V shed 3 bases and J shed 2 bases, with 8 bases lying between them. The TCR comes from an adult woman who had mild COVID-19 (a few samples of this study predate the infection). Cell type and time point are not known. The genes are TRBV29-1 and TRBJ2-7; D call uncertain. Sequencing input: PBMCs or a T cell subset sorted from them (not recorded which). This CDR3 is CSVDEGTYEQYF. In nucleotides, the CDR3 is TGCAGCGTTGATGAAGGGACCTACGAGCAGTACTTC.